This TCR beta chain was observed in a study of spatial heterogeneity in lung cancer. The time point was: blood at routine non-recurrence follow-up after resection. Unsorted tumor, nontumor lung tissue or cryopreserved PBMC supplied the whole RNA. Whole-study findings and limits: There were more appearances of ubiquitous expanded tumor TCRs in blood at resection than at follow-up.

This clonotype was found a few times. As yet, its antigen is unknown. TCRdb recomputed calls from the 5' RACE reads with MiXCR, one row per CDR3 protein. Here the sample spans more than 95,000 distinct CDR3 sequences, 10% to 15% being singletons. V lost 2 bases and J 3 bases, leaving 14 bases between the germline ends. CDR1 and CDR2 (germline): DFQATT, SNEGSKA (reference sequence). The CDR3 is 15 residues long. The chain uses TRBV20-1 and TRBJ1-5; tentatively, D is TRBD1 (6 bases). The sample was PBMCs, taken at follow-up. The TCR originated in a male donor with early-stage non-small cell lung cancer. The CDR3 is CSARTGRDYNQPQHF. The CDR3 DNA sequence: TGCAGTGCTAGAACAGGGAGGGATTACAATCAGCCCCAGCATTTT.